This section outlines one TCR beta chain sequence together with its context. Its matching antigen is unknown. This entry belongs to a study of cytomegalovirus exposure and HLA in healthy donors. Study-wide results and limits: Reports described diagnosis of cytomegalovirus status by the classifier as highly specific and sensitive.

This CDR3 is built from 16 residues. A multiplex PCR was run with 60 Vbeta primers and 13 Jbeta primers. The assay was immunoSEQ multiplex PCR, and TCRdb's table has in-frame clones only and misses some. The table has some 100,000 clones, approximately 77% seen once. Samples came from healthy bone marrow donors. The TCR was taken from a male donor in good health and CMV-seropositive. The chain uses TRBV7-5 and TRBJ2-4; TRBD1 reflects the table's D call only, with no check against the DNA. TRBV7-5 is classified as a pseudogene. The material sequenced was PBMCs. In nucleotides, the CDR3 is TGTGCCAGAAGCCCGACAGGGGTTAGGGCCAAAAACATTCAGTACTTC. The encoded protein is CARSPTGVRAKNIQYF.